This T cell receptor (beta chain) stems from a study of regulatory T cells in long-lasting Graves disease. Across the study: Newly diagnosed Graves' patients had under 3 months of antithyroid drugs.

With iRepertoire HTBI primers and Arm-PCR of CDR3 regions, TCR beta libraries were built. In TCRdb, the multiplex PCR reads were re-called with MiXCR into one record per CDR3 protein. The repertoire holds roughly 250,000 distinct CDR3 sequences, with 15% to 20% as singletons. J gave up 8 bases and V 3 bases, and 5 bases lay outside the gene matches. The CDR3 has 13 amino acids. Time point given: newly diagnosed GD, antithyroid drugs for less than 3 months. From PBMCs, RNA was extracted and then used to make the TCR library. The diagnosis of Graves' disease used American Thyroid Association guidelines. In addition, the sample was reused for a study of T cells in Graves' hyperthyroidism and ophthalmopathy. That work states: Based on clinical symptoms, serum thyroxine and TRAb, thyroid ultrasound and orbital computed tomography, diagnoses were reached. The majority of expanded thyroid clonotypes above 0.001 also appeared in blood.

This sample comprised peripheral blood mononuclear cells (PBMCs), obtained at new diagnosis, from a patient treated with antithyroid drugs. This TCR was sampled from a young woman with Graves disease. The chain recombines TRBV12-3 or TRBV12-4 with TRBJ1-2, with 8 nucleotides matching TRBD1. This chain's CDR3 is CASSLDRAQGYTF. The CDR3 DNA sequence: TGTGCCAGCAGTTTGGACAGGGCGCAGGGCTACACCTTC.